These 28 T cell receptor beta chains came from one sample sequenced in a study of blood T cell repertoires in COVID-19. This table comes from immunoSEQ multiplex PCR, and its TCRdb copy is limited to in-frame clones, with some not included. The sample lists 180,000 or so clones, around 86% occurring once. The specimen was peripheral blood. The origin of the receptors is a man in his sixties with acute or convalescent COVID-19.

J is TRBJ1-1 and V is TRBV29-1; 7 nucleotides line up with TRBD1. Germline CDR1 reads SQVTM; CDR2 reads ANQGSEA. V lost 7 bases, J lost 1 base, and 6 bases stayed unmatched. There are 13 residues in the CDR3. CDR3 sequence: CSARQGRNTEAFF. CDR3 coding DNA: TGCAGCGCAAGACAGGGACGGAACACTGAAGCTTTCTTT.

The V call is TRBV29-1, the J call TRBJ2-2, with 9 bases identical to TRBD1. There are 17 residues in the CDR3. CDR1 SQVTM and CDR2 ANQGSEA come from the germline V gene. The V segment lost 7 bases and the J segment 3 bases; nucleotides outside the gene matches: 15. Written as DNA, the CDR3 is TGCAGCGCGACCCGAAGTCCCGGGACAGGGTACACCGGGGAGCTGTTTTTT. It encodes CSATRSPGTGYTGELFF.

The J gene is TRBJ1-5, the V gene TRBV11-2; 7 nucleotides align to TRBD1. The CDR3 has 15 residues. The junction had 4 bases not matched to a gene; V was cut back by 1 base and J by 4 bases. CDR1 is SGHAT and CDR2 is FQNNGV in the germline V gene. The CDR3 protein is CASSLGPTGNQPQHF. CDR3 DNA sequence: TGTGCCAGCAGCTTAGGCCCGACAGGGAATCAGCCCCAGCATTTT.

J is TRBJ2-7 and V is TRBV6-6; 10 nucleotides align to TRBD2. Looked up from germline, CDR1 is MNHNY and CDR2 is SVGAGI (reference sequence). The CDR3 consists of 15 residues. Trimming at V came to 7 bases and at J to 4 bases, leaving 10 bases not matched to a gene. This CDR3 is CASKSSSGSLYEQYF. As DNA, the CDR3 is TGTGCCAGCAAATCCTCTAGCGGGAGTTTATACGAGCAGTACTTC.

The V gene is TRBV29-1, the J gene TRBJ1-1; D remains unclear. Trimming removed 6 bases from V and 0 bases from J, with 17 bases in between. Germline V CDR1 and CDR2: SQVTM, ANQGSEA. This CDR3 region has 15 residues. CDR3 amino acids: CSVLPSRTMNTEAFF. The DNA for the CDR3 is TGCAGCGTCCTACCATCACGGACTATGAACACTGAAGCTTTCTTT.

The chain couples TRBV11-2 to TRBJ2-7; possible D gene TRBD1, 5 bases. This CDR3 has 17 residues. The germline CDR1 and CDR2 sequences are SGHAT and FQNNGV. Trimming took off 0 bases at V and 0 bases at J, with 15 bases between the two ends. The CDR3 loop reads CASSLDPGRASSYEQYF. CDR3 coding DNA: TGTGCCAGCAGCTTAGATCCTGGCAGGGCCTCCTCCTACGAGCAGTACTTC.

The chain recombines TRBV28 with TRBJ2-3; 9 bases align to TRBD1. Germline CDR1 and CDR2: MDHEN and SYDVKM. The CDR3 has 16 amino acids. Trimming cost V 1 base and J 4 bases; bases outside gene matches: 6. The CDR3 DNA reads TGTGCCAGCAGTTTATTGGGACAGGGCGTCTCAGATACGCAGTATTTT. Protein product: CASSLLGQGVSDTQYF.

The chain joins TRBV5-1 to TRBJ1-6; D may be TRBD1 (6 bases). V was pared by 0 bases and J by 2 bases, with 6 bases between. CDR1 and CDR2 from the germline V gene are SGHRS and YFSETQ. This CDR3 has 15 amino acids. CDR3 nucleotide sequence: TGCGCCAGCAGCTTGGAGGGGGCCTATAATTCACCCCTCCACTTT. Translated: CASSLEGAYNSPLHF.

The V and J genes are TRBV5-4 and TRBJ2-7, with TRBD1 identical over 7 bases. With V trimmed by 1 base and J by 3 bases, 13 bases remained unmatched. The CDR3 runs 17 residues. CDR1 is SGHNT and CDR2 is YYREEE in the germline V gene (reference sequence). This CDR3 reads CASSLKVPRQGNYEQYF. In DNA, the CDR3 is TGTGCCAGCAGCTTGAAGGTTCCGAGACAGGGCAACTACGAGCAGTACTTC.

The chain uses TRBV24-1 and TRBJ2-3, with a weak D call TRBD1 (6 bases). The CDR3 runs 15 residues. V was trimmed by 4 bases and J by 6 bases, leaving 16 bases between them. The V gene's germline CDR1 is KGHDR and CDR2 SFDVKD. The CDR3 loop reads CATSDPGQTRDTQYF. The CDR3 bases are TGTGCCACCAGTGACCCGGGACAAACGCGGGATACGCAGTATTTT.

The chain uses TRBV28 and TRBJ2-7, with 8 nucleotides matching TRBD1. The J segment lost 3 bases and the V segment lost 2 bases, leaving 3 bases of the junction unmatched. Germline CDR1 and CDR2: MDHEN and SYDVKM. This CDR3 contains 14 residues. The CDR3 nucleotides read TGTGCCAGCAGTTTACCCACAGGGGGCTACGAGCAGTACTTC. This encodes CASSLPTGGYEQYF.

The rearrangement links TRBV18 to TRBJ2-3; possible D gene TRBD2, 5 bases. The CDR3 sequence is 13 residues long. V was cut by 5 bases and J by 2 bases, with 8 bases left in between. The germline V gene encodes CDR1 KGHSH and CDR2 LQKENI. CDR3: CASSDGVTDTQYF. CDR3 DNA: TGTGCCAGCTCAGACGGGGTCACAGATACGCAGTATTTT.

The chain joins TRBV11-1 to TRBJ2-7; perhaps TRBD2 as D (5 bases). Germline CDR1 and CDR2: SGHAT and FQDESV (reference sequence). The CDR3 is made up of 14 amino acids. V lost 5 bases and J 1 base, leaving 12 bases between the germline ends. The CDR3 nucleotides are TGTGCCAGCAGCCGCGAGGGTCATTCCTACGAGCAGTACTTC. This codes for CASSREGHSYEQYF.

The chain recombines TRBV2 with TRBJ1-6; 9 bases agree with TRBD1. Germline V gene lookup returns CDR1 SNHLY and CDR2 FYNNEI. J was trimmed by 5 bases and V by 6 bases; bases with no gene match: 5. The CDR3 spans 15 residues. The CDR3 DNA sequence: TGTGCCAGCAGCGAACAGGGGGCGAATAATTCACCCCTCCACTTT. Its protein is CASSEQGANNSPLHF.

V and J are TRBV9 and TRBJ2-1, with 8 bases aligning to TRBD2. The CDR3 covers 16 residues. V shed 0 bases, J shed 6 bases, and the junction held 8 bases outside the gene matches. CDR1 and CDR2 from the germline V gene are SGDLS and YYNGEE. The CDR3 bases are TGTGCCAGCAGCGTAGCTCGGGGCGGGGGGCGCAATGAGCAGTTCTTC. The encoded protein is CASSVARGGGRNEQFF.

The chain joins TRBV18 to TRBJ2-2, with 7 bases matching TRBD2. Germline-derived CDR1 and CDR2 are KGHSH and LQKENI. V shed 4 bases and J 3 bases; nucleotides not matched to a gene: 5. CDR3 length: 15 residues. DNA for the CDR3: TGTGCCAGCTCACAACGACTAGCAGACACCGGGGAGCTGTTTTTT. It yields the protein CASSQRLADTGELFF.

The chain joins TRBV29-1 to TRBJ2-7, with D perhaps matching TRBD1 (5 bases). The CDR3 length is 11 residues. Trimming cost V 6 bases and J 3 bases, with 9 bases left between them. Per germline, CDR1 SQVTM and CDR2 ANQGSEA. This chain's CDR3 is CSVTGRYEQYF. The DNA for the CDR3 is TGCAGCGTCACAGGACGCTACGAGCAGTACTTC.

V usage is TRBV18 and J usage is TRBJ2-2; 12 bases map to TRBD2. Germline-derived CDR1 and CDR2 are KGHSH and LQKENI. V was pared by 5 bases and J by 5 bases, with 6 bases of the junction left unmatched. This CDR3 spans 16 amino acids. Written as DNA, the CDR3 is TGTGCCAGCTCAATCTCCGGGACTAGCGGGACCGGGGAGCTGTTTTTT. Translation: CASSISGTSGTGELFF.

The CDR3 sequence: CASRWTRRKNEQFF. For the CDR3, the DNA is TGTGCCAGCAGATGGACTAGGAGGAAAAATGAGCAGTTCTTC. The chain links TRBV27 to TRBJ2-1; the match to TRBD2 covers 7 bases. The CDR3 sequence is 14 residues long. Looked up from germline, CDR1 is MNHEY and CDR2 is SMNVEV (reference sequence). V lost 6 bases and J lost 7; bases outside the gene matches: 9.

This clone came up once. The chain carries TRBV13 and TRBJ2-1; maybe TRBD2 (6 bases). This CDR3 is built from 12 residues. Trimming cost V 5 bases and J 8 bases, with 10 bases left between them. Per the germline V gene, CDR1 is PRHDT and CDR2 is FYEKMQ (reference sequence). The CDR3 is CASSDTSHEQFF. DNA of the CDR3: TGTGCCAGCAGCGATACTAGCCATGAGCAGTTCTTC.

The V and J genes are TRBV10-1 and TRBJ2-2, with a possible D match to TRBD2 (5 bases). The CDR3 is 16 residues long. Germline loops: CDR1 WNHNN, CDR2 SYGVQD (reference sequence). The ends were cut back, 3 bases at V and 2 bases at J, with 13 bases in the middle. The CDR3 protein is CASSDPGKTNTGELFF. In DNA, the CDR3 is TGCGCCAGCAGTGACCCGGGGAAAACAAACACCGGGGAGCTGTTTTTT.

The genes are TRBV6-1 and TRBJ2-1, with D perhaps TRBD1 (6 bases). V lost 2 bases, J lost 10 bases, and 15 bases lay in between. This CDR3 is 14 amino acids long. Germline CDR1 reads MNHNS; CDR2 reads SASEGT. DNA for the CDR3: TGTGCCAGCAGTGAATCGGGGTTAAGGGGGGAGCAGTTCTTC. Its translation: CASSESGLRGEQFF.

The CDR3: CASRPTGTGDEKLFF. CDR3 nucleotides: TGTGCCAGCAGGCCTACCGGGACAGGGGATGAAAAACTGTTTTTT. The gene calls are TRBV5-4 and TRBJ1-4; 10 bases line up with TRBD1. V trimming: 5 bases; J trimming: 6 bases; junction bases outside the gene matches: 7. This CDR3 is built from 15 residues. The germline CDR1 and CDR2 sequences are SGHNT and YYREEE (reference sequence).

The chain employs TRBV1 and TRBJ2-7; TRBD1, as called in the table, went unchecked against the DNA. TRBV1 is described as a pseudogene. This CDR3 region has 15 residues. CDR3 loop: CTEPTTRTGSGEQYF. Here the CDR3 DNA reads TGCACCGAGCCGACCACCCGGACAGGGTCGGGCGAGCAGTACTTC.

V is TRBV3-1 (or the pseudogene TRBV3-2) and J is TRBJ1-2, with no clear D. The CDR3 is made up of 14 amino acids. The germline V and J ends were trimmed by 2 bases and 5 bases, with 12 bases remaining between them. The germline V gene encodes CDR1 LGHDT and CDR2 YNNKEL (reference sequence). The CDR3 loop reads CASSQRAQEYGYTF. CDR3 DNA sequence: TGTGCCAGCAGCCAAAGAGCTCAAGAATATGGCTACACCTTC.

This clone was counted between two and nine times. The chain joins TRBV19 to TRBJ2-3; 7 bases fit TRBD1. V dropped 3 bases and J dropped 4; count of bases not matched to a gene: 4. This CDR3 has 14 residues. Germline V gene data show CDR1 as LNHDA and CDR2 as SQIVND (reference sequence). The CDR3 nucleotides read TGTGCCAGTAGTATGAACAGGGGCTCAGATACGCAGTATTTT. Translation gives CASSMNRGSDTQYF.

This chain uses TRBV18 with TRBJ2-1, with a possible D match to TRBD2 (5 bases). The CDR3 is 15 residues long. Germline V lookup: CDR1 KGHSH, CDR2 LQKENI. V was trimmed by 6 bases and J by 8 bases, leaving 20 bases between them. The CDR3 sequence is CASSPGRVPTYEQFF. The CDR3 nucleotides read TGTGCCAGCTCCCCTGGGCGGGTACCTACTTATGAGCAGTTCTTC.

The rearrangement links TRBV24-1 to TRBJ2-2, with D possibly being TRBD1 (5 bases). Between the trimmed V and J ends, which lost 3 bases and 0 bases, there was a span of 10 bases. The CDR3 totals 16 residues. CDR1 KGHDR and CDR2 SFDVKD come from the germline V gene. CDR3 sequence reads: CATSDETAPNTGELFF. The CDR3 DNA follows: TGTGCCACCAGTGATGAGACAGCTCCGAACACCGGGGAGCTGTTTTTT.